This record concerns one TCR beta chain sequence. What it binds is unknown. Unrecorded immune exposures were likely, despite nominal health at sampling. This record belongs to a study of cytomegalovirus exposure and HLA in healthy donors. Study outcomes and limitations: Donor immune exposure was known only as CMV serostatus.

PCR involved 60 Vbeta and 13 Jbeta primers. Authors' methods: An analysis performed later counted 74 million or so unique TCR beta chains (roughly 11 million of them shared). Clones were read by immunoSEQ multiplex PCR, and TCRdb kept only the in-frame ones, dropping some. V and J calls and clone size follow that table, whereas D and trimming were derived from the DNA. The sample includes tens of thousands of clones, about three quarters of them seen just once. The CDR3 loop spans 18 amino acids. The V and J ends lost 5 bases and 5 bases, in that order; junction bases with no gene match: 17. Germline loops: CDR1 SGHTA, CDR2 FQGNSA.

Material for sequencing was PBMCs. This chain links TRBV7-2 with TRBJ2-1; TRBD2 agrees at 8 bases. This receptor was taken from a middle-aged man in good health and CMV-seronegative. CDR3 sequence reads: CASSPSEGLGFRDNEQFF. CDR3 in DNA: TGTGCCAGCAGCCCATCTGAGGGACTAGGGTTTAGGGACAATGAGCAGTTCTTC.